One and the same sample provided the 25 T cell receptor beta chains below, sequenced in a study of blood T cell repertoires in COVID-19. The method was immunoSEQ multiplex PCR; TCRdb's version includes in-frame clones alone and lacks a portion of them. This table has about 46,000 clones, 85% to 90% appearing once. Material: peripheral blood. These receptors came from a human donor in a cohort sampled during active COVID-19.

In its sample, this clone was seen once. This chain connects TRBV7-2 to TRBJ2-7, with unresolved D. V shed 1 base and J shed 6 bases, with 7 bases lying between them. The CDR3 spans 12 residues. Germline CDR1 reads SGHTA; CDR2 reads FQGNSA. The CDR3 DNA reads TGTGCCAGCAGCTTAGGAGCGATCGAGCAGTACTTC. Its protein is CASSLGAIEQYF.

V gene TRBV4-1 combines with J gene TRBJ1-2, with TRBD1 matching over 9 bases. The CDR3 is made up of 15 amino acids. Looked up from germline, CDR1 is MGHRA and CDR2 is YSYEKL. V shed 4 bases, J shed 3 bases, and the junction held 6 bases outside the gene matches. CDR3 protein: CASSPYRDRDYGYTF. CDR3 bases: TGCGCCAGCAGCCCTTACCGGGACAGGGACTATGGCTACACCTTC.

In its sample, this clone was seen a few times. The V gene is TRBV4-2, the J gene TRBJ2-7, with a possible D match to TRBD2 (5 bases). Trimming removed 1 base from V and 4 bases from J, with 20 bases in between. Germline V gene sequence: CDR1 LGHNA, CDR2 YNFKEQ. There are 17 residues in the CDR3. This CDR3 is CASSQGLASSYRYEQYF. In DNA form, the CDR3 reads TGTGCCAGCAGCCAAGGTCTCGCTAGCAGCTATAGGTACGAGCAGTACTTC.

This chain joins TRBV5-5 and TRBJ1-5; possible D gene TRBD1, 5 bases. Trimming removed 4 bases at V and 2 bases at J, with 16 bases between. CDR1 is SGHKS and CDR2 is YYEKEE in the germline V gene (reference sequence). CDR3 length: 16 residues. The CDR3 sequence: CASSPGWGAGNQPQHF. The CDR3 region has the DNA TGTGCCAGCAGCCCGGGTTGGGGCGCCGGCAATCAGCCCCAGCATTTT.

V usage is TRBV6-6 and J usage is TRBJ2-3; D remains unclear. Trimming took off 7 bases at V and 0 bases at J, with 14 bases between the two ends. Germline CDR1 is MNHNY and CDR2 is SVGAGI (reference sequence). This CDR3 region has 15 residues. Here the CDR3 reads CASNKWSASTDTQYF. The CDR3 coding sequence is TGTGCCAGCAACAAGTGGTCCGCTAGCACAGATACGCAGTATTTT.

The genes are TRBV5-1 and TRBJ2-3, with a tentative D call TRBD1 (6 bases). The germline V and J ends were trimmed by 0 bases and 5 bases, with 13 bases remaining between them. This CDR3 has 15 residues. CDR1 is SGHRS and CDR2 is YFSETQ in the germline V gene. The CDR3 DNA reads as TGCGCCAGCAGCTTGGAACAGGGTTCCAGAGATACGCAGTATTTT. Protein product: CASSLEQGSRDTQYF.

CDR3: CASSPTARNREAFF. The CDR3 DNA is TGTGCCAGCAGCCCGACAGCCCGTAATAGAGAAGCTTTCTTT. J is TRBJ1-1 and V is TRBV6-5; a possible D gene is TRBD1 (5 bases). The V gene's germline CDR1 is MNHEY and CDR2 SVGAGI. CDR3 length: 14 residues. Trimming took 6 bases from V and 8 from J, leaving 19 bases between them.

This rearrangement joins TRBV4-2 to TRBJ1-2; D possibly corresponds to TRBD1 (6 bases). The V gene lost 5 bases and the J gene lost 8 bases, with 18 bases spanning the gap. This CDR3 has 14 residues. Germline CDR1 reads LGHNA; CDR2 reads YNFKEQ. The CDR3 loop reads CASSSRDTSRGYTF. The CDR3 nucleotides read TGTGCCAGCAGCTCCCGGGACACCTCTAGGGGCTACACCTTC.

This clone was seen a single time. CDR3 amino acids: CASSYSRGEDYEQYF. The DNA of the CDR3 is TGTGCCAGCAGTTACTCCAGGGGGGAGGACTACGAGCAGTACTTC. The chain employs TRBV6-2 or TRBV6-3 and TRBJ2-7; tentatively, D is TRBD1 (7 bases). Germline CDR1 and CDR2: MNHEY and SVGEGT. The CDR3 covers 15 residues. V was shortened by 0 bases and J by 3 bases, with 12 bases between the two germline ends.

V gene TRBV5-1 combines with J gene TRBJ1-5; no reliable D call. V shed 4 bases and J shed 5 bases, with 10 bases lying between them. Germline V gene sequence: CDR1 SGHRS, CDR2 YFSETQ. The CDR3 is made up of 13 amino acids. The CDR3 nucleotides are TGCGCCAGCAGCCTTACCACTGATCAGCCCCAGCATTTT. This codes for CASSLTTDQPQHF.

The rearrangement joins TRBV30 to TRBJ1-1, with D unresolved. CDR3 length: 13 residues. CDR1 GTSNPN and CDR2 SVGIG come from the germline V gene (reference sequence). With 3 bases removed from V and 1 base from J, the gap between germline ends came to 9 bases. As DNA, the CDR3 is TGTGCCTGGAGCCAGGCCACGAACACTGAAGCTTTCTTT. It codes for CAWSQATNTEAFF.

J is TRBJ2-2 and V is TRBV7-9; D is possibly TRBD1 (5 bases). The V gene's germline CDR1 is SEHNR and CDR2 FQNEAQ (reference sequence). Trimming left V 0 bases short and J 5 bases short, with 10 bases between. CDR3 length equals 15 residues. The CDR3 nucleotides read TGTGCCAGCAGCTTAGCAGGAAGGGGTACCGGGGAGCTGTTTTTT. Protein product: CASSLAGRGTGELFF.

This clone has only a few counts. The chain has TRBV4-1 and TRBJ2-7; the D gene is possibly TRBD1 (6 bases). V was shortened by 0 bases and J by 5 bases, with 20 bases between the two germline ends. The CDR3 is 17 residues long. Germline V gene sequence: CDR1 MGHRA, CDR2 YSYEKL. Written as DNA, the CDR3 is TGCGCCAGCAGCCAAGAGCAAGGGGACATAGTTATGCACGAGCAGTACTTC. Translation gives CASSQEQGDIVMHEQYF.

The rearrangement uses TRBV4-2 and TRBJ1-6, with 8 nucleotides matching TRBD1. V was clipped by 1 base and J by 4 bases; unmatched bases: 6. Germline-derived CDR1 and CDR2 are LGHNA and YNFKEQ. This CDR3 spans 17 amino acids. CDR3 in amino acids: CASSQVPRQGYNSPLHF. The CDR3 bases are TGTGCCAGCAGCCAAGTACCACGACAGGGGTATAATTCACCCCTCCACTTT.

DNA of the CDR3: TGTGCCAGTAGTCCAACCGCCGGGACTAGCGGGAATTTAAGAGGGGAGCAGTTCTTC. Encoded protein: CASSPTAGTSGNLRGEQFF. The chain uses TRBV19 and TRBJ2-1; 13 bases are a match to TRBD2. The CDR3 totals 19 residues. J gave up 10 bases and V 5 bases, and 20 bases lay outside the gene matches. CDR1 and CDR2 from the germline V gene are LNHDA and SQIVND (reference sequence).

The chain is built from TRBV2 and TRBJ2-7; D not resolved. This CDR3 is built from 12 residues. V lost 1 base to trimming and J lost 6 bases, with 7 bases between them. In germline, CDR1 is SNHLY, CDR2 FYNNEI. In DNA form, the CDR3 reads TGTGCCAGCAGTGAAGTGGCAGTCGAGCAGTACTTC. This sequence encodes CASSEVAVEQYF.

CDR3 sequence reads: CASSFSQKNTEAFF. The CDR3 nucleotides read TGTGCCAGCAGCTTTTCACAGAAGAACACTGAAGCTTTCTTT. The V and J genes are TRBV5-6 and TRBJ1-1; D unclear. The length of the CDR3 is 14 residues. CDR1 and CDR2 (germline): SGHDT, YYEEEE. The germline V and J ends were trimmed by 2 bases and 1 base, with 9 bases remaining between them.

This chain uses TRBV5-4 with TRBJ2-3; no definite D call. Germline V gene data show CDR1 as SGHNT and CDR2 as YYREEE (reference sequence). The ends were cut back, 5 bases at V and 0 bases at J, with 16 bases in the middle. This CDR3 comprises 16 residues. CDR3 in amino acids: CASSRLGGSSTDTQYF. For the CDR3, the DNA is TGTGCCAGCAGTCGCCTCGGCGGATCTAGCACAGATACGCAGTATTTT. The entire variable domain, with the rest obtained from reference TRBV5-4 and TRBJ2-3, is as follows: ETGVTQSPTHLIKTRGQQVTLRCSSQSGHNTVSWYQQALGQGPQFIFQYYREEENGRGNFPPRFSGLQFPNYSSELNVNALELDDSALYLCASSRLGGSSTDTQYFGPGTRLTVL.

The rearrangement uses TRBV7-6 and TRBJ1-1; possibly TRBD1 for D (5 bases). Germline V gene lookup returns CDR1 SGHVS and CDR2 FNYEAQ. The V end lost 1 base, the J end lost 3 bases, and 12 bases lay between the germline ends. This CDR3 has 15 residues. The CDR3 bases are TGTGCCAGCAGCTTAGGGCCGGACATGTACACTGAAGCTTTCTTT. This gives the protein CASSLGPDMYTEAFF.

The V gene is TRBV28, the J gene TRBJ2-7, with D unresolved. Trimming took off 5 bases at V and 3 bases at J, with 17 bases between the two ends. The CDR3 covers 15 residues. Germline lookup yields CDR1 MDHEN and CDR2 SYDVKM. The CDR3 loop reads CASSERGDPHYEQYF. The CDR3 DNA sequence: TGTGCCAGCAGTGAGCGCGGAGACCCCCACTACGAGCAGTACTTC.

This chain links TRBV28 with TRBJ2-6; 7 bases agree with TRBD1. The CDR3 spans 15 residues. With V trimmed by 6 bases and J by 2 bases, 4 bases remained unmatched. Germline V CDR1 and CDR2: MDHEN, SYDVKM. The chain's CDR3 is CASSTQGAGANVLTF. CDR3 DNA sequence: TGTGCCAGCAGCACTCAGGGGGCTGGGGCCAACGTCCTGACTTTC.

This sequence joins TRBV9 and TRBJ2-2; perhaps TRBD2 as D (5 bases). Germline CDR1 reads SGDLS; CDR2 reads YYNGEE. V was pared by 4 bases and J by 2 bases, with 15 bases between. CDR3 length: 16 residues. The CDR3 protein is CASSFQDGVNTGELFF. The CDR3 coding sequence is TGTGCCAGCAGCTTCCAGGACGGGGTCAACACCGGGGAGCTGTTTTTT.

The chain has TRBV21-1 and TRBJ2-4; TRBD2 is the table's D call and was not checked against the DNA. TRBV21-1 is a documented pseudogene. This CDR3 has 16 residues. The CDR3 coding sequence is TGTGCCAGCAGCAAAGGAGGGCGGTTAGCCAAAAACATTCAGTACTTC. This encodes CASSKGGRLAKNIQYF.

This clone was detected only once. The chain uses TRBV7-9 and TRBJ2-7; D possibly corresponds to TRBD2 (6 bases). CDR1 and CDR2 from the germline V gene are SEHNR and FQNEAQ (reference sequence). This CDR3 comprises 12 residues. The ends were cut back, 1 base at V and 6 bases at J, with 7 bases in the middle. The CDR3 sequence is CASSLGEAEQYF. Here the CDR3 DNA reads TGTGCCAGCAGCTTAGGGGAGGCCGAGCAGTACTTC.

The chain recombines TRBV5-1 with TRBJ1-3; perhaps TRBD1 as D (5 bases). This CDR3 has 15 residues. The V end was cut by 4 bases, the J end by 1 base, with 12 bases between. Germline CDR1 is SGHRS and CDR2 is YFSETQ. CDR3 protein: CASSGAVGSGNTIYF. For the CDR3, the DNA is TGCGCCAGCAGCGGGGCAGTTGGTTCTGGAAACACCATATATTTT. Full variable domain (missing parts from reference TRBV5-1 and TRBJ1-3): KAGVTQTPRYLIKTRGQQVTLSCSPISGHRSVSWYQQTPGQGLQFLFEYFSETQRNKGNFPGRFSGRQFSNSRSEMNVSTLELGDSALYLCASSGAVGSGNTIYFGEGSWLTVV.